Listed here are 7 T cell receptor beta chains from one sample, sequenced in a study of shared clonotypes between healthy human individuals. Sequenced by immunoSEQ multiplex PCR; TCRdb stores in-frame clones only, minus some. This table has about 730,000 clones, over 60% appearing once. Sequencing was done on a sample of memory CD4+ T cells sorted from blood. Subset defined: CD45RA-negative fraction. The receptors were sampled from a woman aged 30 to 39 in good health.

This chain uses TRBV10-1 with TRBJ1-3, with D hard to call. CDR1 is WNHNN, CDR2 SYGVQD, per germline (reference sequence). V lost 3 bases, J lost 0 bases, and 12 bases lay in between. This CDR3 contains 16 residues. This CDR3 reads CASSEMETSSGNTIYF. CDR3 DNA: TGCGCCAGCAGTGAAATGGAGACGAGCTCTGGAAACACCATATATTTT.

The V call is TRBV2, the J call TRBJ1-2; D unclear. The CDR3 covers 11 residues. V shed 11 bases and J shed 7 bases, with 14 bases lying between them. Per the germline V gene, CDR1 is SNHLY and CDR2 is FYNNEI. The chain's CDR3 is CASRVDSGYTF. The DNA for the CDR3 is TGTGCCTCCCGAGTCGACTCTGGCTACACCTTC.

This sequence joins TRBV14 and TRBJ1-6; D remains ambiguous. The CDR3 is 14 amino acids. V was trimmed by 2 bases and J by 7 bases, leaving 9 bases between them. CDR1 is SGHDN, CDR2 FVKESK, per germline. CDR3 DNA: TGTGCCAGCAGCCAAATGACGCAGAATTCACCCCTCCACTTT. This sequence encodes CASSQMTQNSPLHF.

The V and J genes are TRBV29-1 and TRBJ2-7; no definite D call. This CDR3 contains 11 residues. Between the trimmed V and J ends, which lost 4 bases and 1 base, there was a span of 5 bases. Germline V gives CDR1 SQVTM, CDR2 ANQGSEA. CDR3 amino acids: CSVVQSYEQYF. The CDR3 bases are TGCAGCGTTGTTCAGTCCTACGAGCAGTACTTC.

In the case of this clone: Other DNA sequences of this sample code for an identical CDR3. The chain employs TRBV5-1 and TRBJ1-4, with D possibly matching TRBD1 (5 bases). Germline CDR1 SGHRS, CDR2 YFSETQ. The V and J ends lost 0 bases and 8 bases respectively, with 11 bases between them. The CDR3 contains 14 residues. The CDR3 loop reads CASSLGGAGEKLFF. CDR3 bases: TGCGCCAGCAGCTTGGGAGGGGCGGGGGAAAAACTGTTTTTT.

This clone was detected many times. Other DNA sequences in the sample encode the same CDR3. The chain is built from TRBV28 and TRBJ1-2; no firm D call. Germline V gene sequence: CDR1 MDHEN, CDR2 SYDVKM. The CDR3 spans 12 residues. The ends were cut back, 1 base at V and 2 bases at J, with 2 bases in the middle. CDR3 nucleotide sequence: TGTGCCAGCAGTTTATCCAACTATGGCTACACCTTC. Its translation is CASSLSNYGYTF.

The rearrangement uses TRBV10-3 and TRBJ1-5; no clear D. The CDR3 is made up of 16 amino acids. The germline V and J ends were trimmed by 0 bases and 6 bases, with 15 bases remaining between them. CDR1 is ENHRY and CDR2 is SYGVKD in the germline V gene. CDR3 DNA: TGTGCCATCAGTGAGTCGGGAGGCAGGTACGGTCAGCCCCAGCATTTT. This gives the protein CAISESGGRYGQPQHF.